This T cell receptor (delta chain) was observed in a study of gamma-delta T cells after stem cell transplantation. This clone was observed a few times. For this DNA, TCRdb reports the protein of a much larger clone, which diverges at residue 4, most likely from a read error; the protein presented here is translated directly from the DNA. The CDR3 spans 17 residues. Germline CDR1 GEAIGNYY, CDR2 EKD. TCRdb applied CATT to the RT-PCR reads for clone calling. The sample contains 1,500 or so delta-chain clones, approximately 2.7% of which appear only once. Sequenced material: gamma-delta T cells. The genes are TRDV2 and TRDJ1; D unclear. The clonotype was recovered from a human donor. It is not recorded whose cells these are; they may come from a transplant donor. The CDR3 DNA reads TGTGCCTGTGGCACCGTGCTAAGTCAGACCAACACCGATAAACTCATCTTT. Protein product: CACGTVLSQTNTDKLIF.